Following are 29 T cell receptor beta chains from one sample sequenced in a study of T cell responses to AZD1222 COVID-19 vaccine. Assay used: immunoSEQ multiplex PCR; TCRdb lists only in-frame clones, some missing. The table lists around 140,000 clones, 90% of them singletons. Source: peripheral blood, taken on day 0 of AZD1222 vaccination. All receptors derive from an adult in good health.

CDR3 residues: CASSLASAGASAQYF. CDR3 coding DNA: TGTGCCAGCAGCTTAGCTTCGGCAGGGGCCTCCGCGCAGTATTTT. The V gene is TRBV7-8, the J gene TRBJ2-3, with TRBD1 as a possible D gene (6 bases). Germline V gene sequence: CDR1 SGHVS, CDR2 FQNEAQ. V was pared by 0 bases and J by 10 bases, with 17 bases between. The length of the CDR3 is 15 residues.

V gene TRBV19 combines with J gene TRBJ2-3; TRBD2 is a possible D gene (5 bases). The V and J ends lost 3 bases and 0 bases respectively, with 10 bases between them. CDR3 length: 15 amino acids. Looked up from germline, CDR1 is LNHDA and CDR2 is SQIVND (reference sequence). The CDR3 sequence: CASSMGGFSTDTQYF. CDR3 nucleotides: TGTGCCAGTAGTATGGGCGGGTTCAGCACAGATACGCAGTATTTT.

V gene TRBV6-6 combines with J gene TRBJ2-7; TRBD2 matches 7 bases. This CDR3 spans 15 amino acids. Germline assignment: CDR1 MNHNY and CDR2 SVGAGI (reference sequence). V shed 6 bases and J 2 bases; nucleotides not matched to a gene: 10. The CDR3 reads CASSPSGAPTYEQYF. The CDR3 DNA reads TGTGCCAGCAGCCCAAGCGGGGCCCCAACCTACGAGCAGTACTTC.

This clone was seen repeatedly, ten times or more. V and J are TRBV4-1 and TRBJ2-7; 7 positions match TRBD2. The CDR3 totals 18 residues. J was trimmed by 6 bases and V by 0 bases; bases with no gene match: 17. From germline, CDR1 is MGHRA and CDR2 YSYEKL. The CDR3, as DNA: TGCGCCAGCAGCCAAGAGGGCTACCCGGCGGGGGTCCTCTCCGAGCAGTACTTC. Translated, it gives CASSQEGYPAGVLSEQYF.

Written as DNA, the CDR3 is TGTGCCAGCAGCTTGGAGGGGCTTGGTGGCTACACCTTC. This sequence encodes CASSLEGLGGYTF. The rearrangement uses TRBV5-6 and TRBJ1-2; TRBD1 might be the D (5 bases). The CDR3 loop spans 13 amino acids. V was trimmed by 0 bases and J by 7 bases, leaving 10 bases between them. Germline loops: CDR1 SGHDT, CDR2 YYEEEE.

The chain uses TRBV2 and TRBJ2-2; 16 bases map to TRBD2. In germline, CDR1 is SNHLY, CDR2 FYNNEI. There are 19 residues in the CDR3. The V segment lost 8 bases and the J segment 2 bases; nucleotides outside the gene matches: 11. The CDR3 nucleotides read TGTGCCAGCTCCTCAAGGGGGACTAGCGGGAGGGTAAACACCGGGGAGCTGTTTTTT. Translated: CASSSRGTSGRVNTGELFF.

The CDR3 sequence: CASSLGQLGDSPLHF. Here the CDR3 DNA reads TGTGCCAGCAGCTTGGGACAGCTCGGAGATTCACCCCTCCACTTT. V usage is TRBV5-5 and J usage is TRBJ1-6; tentatively, D is TRBD1 (5 bases). The V gene lost 0 bases and the J gene lost 8 bases, with 12 bases spanning the gap. The CDR3 is 15 residues long. Per germline, CDR1 SGHKS and CDR2 YYEKEE (reference sequence).

The chain has TRBV9 and TRBJ2-2, with D possibly being TRBD1 (7 bases). Looked up from germline, CDR1 is SGDLS and CDR2 is YYNGEE. This CDR3 has 19 residues. V lost 3 bases and J 6 bases, leaving 27 bases between the germline ends. The chain's CDR3 is CASSEGAKRGAGLAGELFF. CDR3 coding DNA: TGTGCCAGCAGCGAGGGGGCCAAAAGGGGGGCCGGTTTGGCCGGGGAGCTGTTTTTT.

The J gene is TRBJ1-4, the V gene TRBV24-1, with D possibly matching TRBD1 (6 bases). V was trimmed by 4 bases and J by 4 bases, leaving 12 bases between them. This CDR3 has 15 amino acids. Looked up from germline, CDR1 is KGHDR and CDR2 is SFDVKD. The CDR3 reads CATSDTLGGNEKLFF. The DNA for the CDR3 is TGTGCCACCAGTGACACCTTAGGGGGTAATGAAAAACTGTTTTTT.

V is TRBV28 and J is TRBJ1-4, with 12 bases identical to TRBD1. V lost 10 bases, J lost 4 bases, and 19 bases stayed unmatched. Germline V CDR1 and CDR2: MDHEN, SYDVKM. The CDR3 length is 19 residues. As DNA, the CDR3 is TGTGCCACGTCCCCAAGCGGGACAGGGGGCCTTCCCTTTAATGAAAAACTGTTTTTT. Translating gives CATSPSGTGGLPFNEKLFF.

This clone showed up just a few times. The chain links TRBV27 to TRBJ1-1; possible D gene TRBD1, 5 bases. There are 12 residues in the CDR3. CDR1 is MNHEY and CDR2 is SMNVEV in the germline V gene (reference sequence). Trimming stripped 7 bases from V and 4 bases from J, with 10 bases between. The CDR3 loop reads CASNGAATEAFF. CDR3 sequence (DNA): TGTGCCAGCAATGGGGCAGCCACTGAAGCTTTCTTT.

V usage is TRBV7-9 and J usage is TRBJ2-3; D ambiguous. The V gene's germline CDR1 is SEHNR and CDR2 FQNEAQ (reference sequence). The V gene lost 10 bases and the J gene lost 0 bases, with 5 bases spanning the gap. The CDR3 runs 11 residues. This chain's CDR3 is CAISSTDTQYF. CDR3 nucleotides: TGTGCCATTTCTAGCACAGATACGCAGTATTTT.

The chain links TRBV9 to TRBJ2-2; D remains ambiguous. Trimming shortened V by 0 bases and J by 6 bases, and 3 bases separated the two germline ends. Germline assignment: CDR1 SGDLS and CDR2 YYNGEE. The CDR3 extends over 12 amino acids. The DNA for the CDR3 is TGTGCCAGCAGCGTAGCTTCCGGGGAGCTGTTTTTT. Translated, it gives CASSVASGELFF.

The chain carries TRBV12-5 and TRBJ2-1; 14 bases align to TRBD2. The CDR3 is made up of 17 amino acids. J lost 7 bases, V lost 0 bases, and 5 bases had no gene match. The V gene's germline CDR1 is LGHNT and CDR2 FRNRAP. This CDR3 reads CASGLVSGTSGRNEQFF. The DNA of the CDR3 is TGTGCTAGTGGTTTGGTATCCGGGACTAGCGGGAGAAATGAGCAGTTCTTC.

V usage is TRBV28 and J usage is TRBJ1-2, with D possibly TRBD1 on 6 matching bases. The germline V gene has CDR1 MDHEN and CDR2 SYDVKM. The CDR3 has 15 amino acids. Trimming stripped 3 bases from V and 4 bases from J, with 15 bases between. In DNA, the CDR3 is TGTGCCAGCAGTTTTTCTGGGGGGCGAGGCTATGGCTACACCTTC. Translation: CASSFSGGRGYGYTF.

The V and J genes are TRBV5-1 and TRBJ2-7; possible D gene TRBD2, 6 bases. V gave up 5 bases and J gave up 4 bases, with 19 bases separating them. CDR1 is SGHRS, CDR2 YFSETQ, per germline. The CDR3 has 15 amino acids. In nucleotides, the CDR3 is TGCGCCAGCAGGTCTGGTGGGGCGGGGTTATACGAGCAGTACTTC. Its translation: CASRSGGAGLYEQYF.

The V call is TRBV6-5, the J call TRBJ1-2; no reliable D call. The CDR3 has 14 amino acids. Germline V lookup: CDR1 MNHEY, CDR2 SVGAGI. Trimming pared 6 bases from V and 2 bases from J, leaving 13 bases between. The DNA of the CDR3 is TGTGCCAGCAGCGAGGTATCCCCAAACTATGGCTACACCTTC. This codes for CASSEVSPNYGYTF.

CDR3 bases: TGCGCCAGCAGCCAAGTGAAGGGCGATCAGCCCCAGCATTTT. Protein product: CASSQVKGDQPQHF. This chain joins TRBV4-1 and TRBJ1-5; D not certain. The CDR3 contains 14 residues. Trimming took off 1 base at V and 5 bases at J, with 9 bases between the two ends. Germline V gene sequence: CDR1 MGHRA, CDR2 YSYEKL.

The V gene is TRBV7-9, the J gene TRBJ1-1, with D possibly TRBD1 on 6 matching bases. Trimming left V 1 base short and J 5 bases short, with 8 bases between. Germline V gene sequence: CDR1 SEHNR, CDR2 FQNEAQ (reference sequence). There are 13 residues in the CDR3. CDR3 DNA sequence: TGTGCCAGCAGCTTAGGGGGGGCTACTGAAGCTTTCTTT. This sequence encodes CASSLGGATEAFF.

The chain employs TRBV19 and TRBJ1-5, with 10 nucleotides matching TRBD1. This CDR3 is built from 17 residues. The germline CDR1 and CDR2 sequences are LNHDA and SQIVND (reference sequence). V gave up 4 bases and J gave up 0 bases; unmatched junction bases: 6. This CDR3 reads CASSSRDRGYSNQPQHF. The CDR3 region has the DNA TGTGCCAGTAGTAGCCGGGACAGGGGCTATAGCAATCAGCCCCAGCATTTT.

This clone appeared a single time. This rearrangement joins TRBV7-3 to TRBJ2-1; 8 nucleotides match TRBD2. V lost 1 base, J lost 7 bases, and 21 bases stayed unmatched. The CDR3 spans 20 residues. In germline, CDR1 is SGHTA, CDR2 FQGTGA. CDR3 amino acids: CASSLMASGPSGAGINEQFF. The CDR3 DNA is TGTGCCAGCAGCTTAATGGCTAGCGGGCCCTCCGGCGCGGGAATAAATGAGCAGTTCTTC.

The V gene is TRBV5-1, the J gene TRBJ1-1; D is uncertain. From germline, CDR1 is SGHRS and CDR2 YFSETQ. CDR3 length: 12 residues. Trimming removed 0 bases from V and 9 bases from J, with 9 bases in between. The CDR3, as DNA: TGCGCCAGCAGCTTGGAGGGAATTCAAGCTTTCTTT. Protein product: CASSLEGIQAFF.

The chain joins TRBV6-4 to TRBJ1-2, with unresolved D. The CDR3 extends over 14 amino acids. Germline CDR1 reads MRHNA; CDR2 reads SNTAGT. V lost 6 bases to trimming and J lost 4 bases, with 15 bases between them. The CDR3 is CASSPTDSVYGYTF. CDR3 sequence (DNA): TGTGCCAGCAGCCCCACCGACTCTGTCTATGGCTACACCTTC.

The gene calls are TRBV7-2 and TRBJ1-1; D is possibly TRBD1 (6 bases). The CDR3 has 15 residues. Germline CDR1 reads SGHTA; CDR2 reads FQGNSA. V lost 4 bases and J lost 0, with 12 bases in between. The CDR3 sequence: CASSSRAGVNTEAFF. CDR3 coding DNA: TGTGCCAGCAGCTCCCGGGCAGGGGTGAACACTGAAGCTTTCTTT. Complete variable domain (other parts from reference TRBV7-2 and TRBJ1-1): GAGVSQSPSNKVTEKGKDVELRCDPISGHTALYWYRQSLGQGLEFLIYFQGNSAPDKSGLPSDRFSAERTGGSVSTLTIQRTQQEDSAVYLCASSSRAGVNTEAFFGQGTRLTVV.

The gene calls are TRBV30 and TRBJ1-1; D is unclear. The germline CDR1 and CDR2 sequences are GTSNPN and SVGIG (reference sequence). Trimming shortened V by 5 bases and J by 5 bases, and 9 bases separated the two germline ends. The CDR3 length is 11 residues. The CDR3 loop is CAWLASTEAFF. CDR3 nucleotide sequence: TGTGCCTGGTTGGCGAGTACTGAAGCTTTCTTT. Filled out from reference TRBV30 and TRBJ1-1, the complete variable domain reads SQTIHQWPATLVQPVGSPLSLECTVEGTSNPNLYWYRQAAGRGLQLLFYSVGIGQISSEVPQNLSASRPQDRQFILSSKKLLLSDSGFYLCAWLASTEAFFGQGTRLTVV.

The rearrangement uses TRBV7-2 and TRBJ1-5, with TRBD1 matching 8 bases. The CDR3 sequence is 14 residues long. V was clipped by 5 bases and J by 7 bases; unmatched bases: 7. Germline CDR1 SGHTA, CDR2 FQGNSA. CDR3 region: CASSPQGARQPQHF. As DNA, the CDR3 is TGTGCCAGCAGCCCCCAGGGGGCACGGCAGCCCCAGCATTTT.

The chain joins TRBV13 to TRBJ1-2; TRBD1 matches 7 bases. Germline values: CDR1 PRHDT, CDR2 FYEKMQ (reference sequence). After removal of 5 bases from V and 4 bases from J, the junction contained 13 bases not matched to a gene. This CDR3 has 16 residues. The CDR3 reads CASSEKGGPGTYGYTF. In nucleotides, the CDR3 is TGTGCCAGCAGCGAAAAAGGGGGCCCAGGGACCTATGGCTACACCTTC.

This CDR3 reads CASSSSTNQPQHF. CDR3 nucleotides: TGTGCCAGCAGCTCCTCCACCAACCAGCCCCAGCATTTT. This rearrangement joins TRBV7-2 to TRBJ1-5; D is uncertain. Germline CDR1 SGHTA, CDR2 FQGNSA. The CDR3 runs to 13 residues. Trimming stripped 4 bases from V and 7 bases from J, with 11 bases between.

The rearrangement links TRBV9 to TRBJ2-1; D might be TRBD2 (5 bases). Looked up from germline, CDR1 is SGDLS and CDR2 is YYNGEE. V gave up 0 bases and J gave up 12 bases, with 19 bases separating them. The CDR3 consists of 15 residues. CDR3 nucleotides: TGTGCCAGCAGCGTAGAATGGGCGGGCCAGGATGGGCAGTTCTTC. Its translation: CASSVEWAGQDGQFF.